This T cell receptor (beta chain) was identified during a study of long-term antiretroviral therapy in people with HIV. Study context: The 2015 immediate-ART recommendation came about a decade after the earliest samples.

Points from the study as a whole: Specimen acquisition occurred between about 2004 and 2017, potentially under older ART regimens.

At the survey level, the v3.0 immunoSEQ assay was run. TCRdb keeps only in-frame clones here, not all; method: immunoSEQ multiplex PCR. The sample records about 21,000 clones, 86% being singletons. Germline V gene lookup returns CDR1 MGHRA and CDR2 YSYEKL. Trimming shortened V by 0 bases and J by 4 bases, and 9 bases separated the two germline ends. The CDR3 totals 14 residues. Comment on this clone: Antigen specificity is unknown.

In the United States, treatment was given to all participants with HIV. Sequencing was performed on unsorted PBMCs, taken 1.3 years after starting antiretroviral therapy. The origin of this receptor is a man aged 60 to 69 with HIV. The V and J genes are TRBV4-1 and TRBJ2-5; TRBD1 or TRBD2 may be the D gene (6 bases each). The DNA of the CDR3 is TGCGCCAGCAGCCAAGATAAGGGGGGAGAGACCCAGTACTTC. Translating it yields CASSQDKGGETQYF.